This T cell receptor (beta chain) was captured by sequencing in a study of blood T cell repertoires in COVID-19. Background on the study: Sites in the United States, Italy and Spain provided acute and convalescent COVID-19 samples.

Here immunoSEQ multiplex PCR was the method, and the copy in TCRdb shows in-frame clones only, minus some. The sample shows roughly 220,000 clones, roughly 84% of them seen only once. The germline V gene has CDR1 SGHRS and CDR2 YFSETQ. The V gene lost 4 bases and the J gene lost 2 bases, with 12 bases spanning the gap. CDR3 length: 14 residues. This TCR came from a woman aged 60-75 years who had recovered from COVID-19. The chain links TRBV5-1 to TRBJ1-2, with D unclear. The sequencing sample was made of peripheral blood. The CDR3 sequence: CASSPDSTNYGYTF. The CDR3 region has the DNA TGCGCCAGCAGCCCGGACTCTACAAACTATGGCTACACCTTC.